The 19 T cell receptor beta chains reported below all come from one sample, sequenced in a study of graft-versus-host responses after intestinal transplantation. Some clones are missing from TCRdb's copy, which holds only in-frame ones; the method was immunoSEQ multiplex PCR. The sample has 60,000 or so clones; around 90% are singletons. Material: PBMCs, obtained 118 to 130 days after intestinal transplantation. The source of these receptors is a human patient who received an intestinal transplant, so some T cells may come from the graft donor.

CDR3 region: CASSRGTPRDSNQPQHF. The CDR3 nucleotides read TGTGCCAGCAGTCGCGGGACACCCCGAGATAGCAATCAGCCCCAGCATTTT. V gene TRBV28 combines with J gene TRBJ1-5, with D possibly matching TRBD1 (6 bases). Looked up from germline, CDR1 is MDHEN and CDR2 is SYDVKM. The CDR3 consists of 17 residues. V dropped 5 bases and J dropped 0 bases, with 17 bases sitting between them.

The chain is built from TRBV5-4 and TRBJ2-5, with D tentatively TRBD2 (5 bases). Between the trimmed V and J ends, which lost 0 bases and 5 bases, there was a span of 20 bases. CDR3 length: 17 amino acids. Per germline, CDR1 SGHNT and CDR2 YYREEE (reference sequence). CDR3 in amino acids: CASSLVTFGAVGETQYF. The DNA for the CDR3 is TGTGCCAGCAGCTTGGTGACATTCGGAGCGGTGGGGGAGACCCAGTACTTC.

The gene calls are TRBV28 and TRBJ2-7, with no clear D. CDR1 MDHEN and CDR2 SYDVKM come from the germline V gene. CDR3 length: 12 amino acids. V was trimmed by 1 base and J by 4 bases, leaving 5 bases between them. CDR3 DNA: TGTGCCAGCAGTTTATACCAGTACGAGCAGTACTTC. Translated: CASSLYQYEQYF.

The CDR3 loop is CASSPDSGTQYF. The DNA of the CDR3 is TGTGCCAGCAGCCCCGACAGTGGGACCCAGTACTTC. This chain links TRBV7-6 with TRBJ2-5; D may be TRBD1 (5 bases). The V end was cut by 5 bases, the J end by 7 bases, with 11 bases between. CDR1 is SGHVS and CDR2 is FNYEAQ in the germline V gene. There are 12 residues in the CDR3.

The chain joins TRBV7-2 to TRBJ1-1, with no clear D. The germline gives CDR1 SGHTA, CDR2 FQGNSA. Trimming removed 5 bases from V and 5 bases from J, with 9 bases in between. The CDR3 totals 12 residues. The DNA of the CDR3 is TGTGCCAGCAGCCAGATCAGGACTGAAGCTTTCTTT. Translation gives CASSQIRTEAFF.

DNA of the CDR3: TGTGCCAGCAGTTACTCATCAGACACTGAAGCTTTCTTT. Protein product: CASSYSSDTEAFF. The gene calls are TRBV6-5 and TRBJ1-1; no clear D. The germline V gene encodes CDR1 MNHEY and CDR2 SVGAGI. V was cut by 0 bases and J by 3 bases, with 5 bases left in between. The CDR3 extends over 13 amino acids.

This CDR3 is CASSQLSVFGNQPQHF. CDR3 DNA sequence: TGCGCCAGCAGCCAGCTCAGTGTGTTCGGCAATCAGCCCCAGCATTTT. V and J are TRBV4-1 and TRBJ1-5; D unclear. Germline CDR1 and CDR2: MGHRA and YSYEKL. The V end lost 3 bases, the J end lost 2 bases, and 14 bases lay between the germline ends. This CDR3 spans 16 amino acids.

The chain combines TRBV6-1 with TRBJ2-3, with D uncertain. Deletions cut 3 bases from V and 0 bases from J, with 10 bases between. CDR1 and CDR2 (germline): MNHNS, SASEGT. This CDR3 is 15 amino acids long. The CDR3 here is CASSDQWASTDTQYF. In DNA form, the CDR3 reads TGTGCCAGCAGTGATCAGTGGGCTAGCACAGATACGCAGTATTTT.

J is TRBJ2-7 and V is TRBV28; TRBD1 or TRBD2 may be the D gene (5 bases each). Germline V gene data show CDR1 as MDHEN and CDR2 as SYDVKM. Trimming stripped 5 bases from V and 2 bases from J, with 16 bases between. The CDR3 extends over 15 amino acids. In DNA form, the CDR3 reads TGTGCCAGCAGTGCCCTCCCGGGACCTCCCTACGAGCAGTACTTC. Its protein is CASSALPGPPYEQYF.

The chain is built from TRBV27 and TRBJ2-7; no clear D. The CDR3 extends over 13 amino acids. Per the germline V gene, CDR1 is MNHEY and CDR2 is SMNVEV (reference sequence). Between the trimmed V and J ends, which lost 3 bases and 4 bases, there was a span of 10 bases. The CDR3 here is CASSFGSLYEQYF. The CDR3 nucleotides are TGTGCCAGCAGTTTCGGTTCGCTTTACGAGCAGTACTTC.

Here the CDR3 reads CASSSRPRDRGFEETQYF. CDR3 in DNA: TGTGCCAGCAGTTCCCGTCCGAGGGACAGGGGGTTTGAAGAGACCCAGTACTTC. The rearrangement links TRBV28 to TRBJ2-5, with TRBD1 identical over 11 bases. Losses at the gene ends were 4 bases for V and 3 bases for J; bases not matched to a gene: 13. Germline CDR1 and CDR2: MDHEN and SYDVKM. The CDR3 has 18 amino acids.

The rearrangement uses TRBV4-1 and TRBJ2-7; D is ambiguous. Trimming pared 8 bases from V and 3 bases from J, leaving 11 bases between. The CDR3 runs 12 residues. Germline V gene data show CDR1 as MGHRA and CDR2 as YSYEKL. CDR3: CASAQENYEQYF. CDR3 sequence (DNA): TGCGCCAGCGCTCAGGAGAACTACGAGCAGTACTTC.

As DNA, the CDR3 is TGTGCCAGCAGCGTTATCGTCCAGACCCATCAGCCCCAGCATTTT. It encodes CASSVIVQTHQPQHF. The chain carries TRBV7-8 and TRBJ1-5; D unclear. Trimming pared 5 bases from V and 5 bases from J, leaving 16 bases between. The CDR3 totals 15 residues. Germline V gene data show CDR1 as SGHVS and CDR2 as FQNEAQ.

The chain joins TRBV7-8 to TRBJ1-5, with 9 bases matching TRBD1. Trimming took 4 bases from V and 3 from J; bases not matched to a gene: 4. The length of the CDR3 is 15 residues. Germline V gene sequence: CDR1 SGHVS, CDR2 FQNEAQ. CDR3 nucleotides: TGTGCCAGCAGCTCACAGGGGGCTATCAATCAGCCCCAGCATTTT. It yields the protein CASSSQGAINQPQHF. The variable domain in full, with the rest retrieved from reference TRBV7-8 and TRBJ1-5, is GAGVSQSPRYKVAKRGQDVALRCDPISGHVSLFWYQQALGQGPEFLTYFQNEAQLDKSGLPSDRFFAERPEGSVSTLKIQRTQQEDSAVYLCASSSQGAINQPQHFGDGTRLSIL.

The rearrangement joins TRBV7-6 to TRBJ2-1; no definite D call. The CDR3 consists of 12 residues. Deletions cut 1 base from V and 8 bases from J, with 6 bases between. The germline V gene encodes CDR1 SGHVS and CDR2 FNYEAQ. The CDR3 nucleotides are TGTGCCAGCAGCTTAGGTGGCGATGAGCAGTTCTTC. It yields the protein CASSLGGDEQFF.

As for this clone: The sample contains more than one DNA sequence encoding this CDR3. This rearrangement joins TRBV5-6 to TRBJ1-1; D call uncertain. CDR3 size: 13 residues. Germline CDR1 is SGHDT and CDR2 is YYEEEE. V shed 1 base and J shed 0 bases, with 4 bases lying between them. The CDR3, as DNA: TGTGCCAGCAGCTTGATACTGAACACTGAAGCTTTCTTT. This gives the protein CASSLILNTEAFF.

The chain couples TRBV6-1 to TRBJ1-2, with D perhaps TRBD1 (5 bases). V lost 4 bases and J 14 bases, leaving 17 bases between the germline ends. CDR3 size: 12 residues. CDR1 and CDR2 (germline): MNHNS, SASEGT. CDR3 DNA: TGTGCCAGCAGTGGGAGGGGAGTGGCGAATACCTTC. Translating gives CASSGRGVANTF.

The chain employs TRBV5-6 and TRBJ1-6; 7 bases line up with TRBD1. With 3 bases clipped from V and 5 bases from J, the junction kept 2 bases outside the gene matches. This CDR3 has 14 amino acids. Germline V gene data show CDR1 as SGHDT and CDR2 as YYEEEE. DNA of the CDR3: TGTGCCAGCAGCTGGGGACAGAATAATTCACCCCTCCACTTT. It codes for CASSWGQNNSPLHF. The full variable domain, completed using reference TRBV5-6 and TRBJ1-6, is DAGVTQSPTHLIKTRGQQVTLRCSPKSGHDTVSWYQQALGQGPQFIFQYYEEEERQRGNFPDRFSGHQFPNYSSELNVNALLLGDSALYLCASSWGQNNSPLHFGNGTRLTVT.

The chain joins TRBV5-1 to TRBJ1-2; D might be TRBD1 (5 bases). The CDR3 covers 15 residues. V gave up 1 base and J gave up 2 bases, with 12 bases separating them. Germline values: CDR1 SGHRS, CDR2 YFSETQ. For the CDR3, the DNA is TGCGCCAGCAGCTTGTTTTTCAGGGAGAACTATGGCTACACCTTC. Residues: CASSLFFRENYGYTF.